This TCR beta chain was identified in a study of shared clonotypes between healthy human individuals. The method was immunoSEQ multiplex PCR; TCRdb's version includes in-frame clones alone and lacks a portion of them. The profile shows hundreds of thousands of clones, around 93% of them singletons. The CDR3 is made up of 13 amino acids. Trimming removed 3 bases at V and 6 bases at J, with 12 bases between. In germline, CDR1 is SQVTM, CDR2 ANQGSEA. CD8 cells regarded as naive lacked CD45RO, were positively chosen for CCR7, and omitted terminally differentiated effector memory CD45RA+ cells. The source of this sequence is a man aged 25 to 45 in good health. The rearrangement joins TRBV29-1 to TRBJ2-1, with D possibly TRBD2 on 6 matching bases. Sequences were obtained from naive CD8+ T cells sorted from blood. CDR3 nucleotides: TGCAGCGTTGATCACCGGGACTCCAATGAGCAGTTCTTC. Its translation: CSVDHRDSNEQFF.